A single sample gave rise to the 10 T cell receptor beta chains below, sequenced in a study of cytomegalovirus exposure and HLA in healthy donors. In the PCR, 60 Vbeta and 13 Jbeta primers were used. Here immunoSEQ multiplex PCR was the method, and the copy in TCRdb shows in-frame clones only, minus some. The sample holds under 200,000 clones, roughly 80% seen once. The sample was PBMCs. These receptors originate from a woman aged 25 to 39 in good health and CMV-seronegative.

The rearrangement joins TRBV5-1 to TRBJ2-2; no clear D. Trimming cost V 0 bases and J 0 bases, with 6 bases left between them. The CDR3 is 15 residues long. Germline-derived CDR1 and CDR2 are SGHRS and YFSETQ. The CDR3 protein is CASSLGAPNTGELFF. The CDR3 bases are TGCGCCAGCAGCTTGGGGGCTCCGAACACCGGGGAGCTGTTTTTT. Combining the CDR3 with reference TRBV5-1 and TRBJ2-2 gives the whole variable domain KAGVTQTPRYLIKTRGQQVTLSCSPISGHRSVSWYQQTPGQGLQFLFEYFSETQRNKGNFPGRFSGRQFSNSRSEMNVSTLELGDSALYLCASSLGAPNTGELFFGEGSRLTVL.

The rearrangement links TRBV20-1 to TRBJ1-2; D is undetermined. The CDR3 spans 10 residues. CDR1 is DFQATT and CDR2 is SNEGSKA in the germline V gene (reference sequence). With 6 bases removed from V and 10 bases from J, the gap between germline ends came to 12 bases. DNA of the CDR3: TGCAGTGCAGAGGGCGGGGACTACACCTTC. It yields the protein CSAEGGDYTF.

The rearrangement uses TRBV5-5 and TRBJ1-5; 8 bases match TRBD1. J gave up 5 bases and V 2 bases, and 6 bases lay outside the gene matches. The CDR3 runs 15 residues. Germline assignment: CDR1 SGHKS and CDR2 YYEKEE (reference sequence). The DNA for the CDR3 is TGTGCCAGCAGCTTAGGCAGGGGGCTCGATCAGCCCCAGCATTTT. Its protein is CASSLGRGLDQPQHF.

V gene TRBV18 combines with J gene TRBJ1-2; TRBD1 might be the D (5 bases). V was cut by 2 bases and J by 6 bases, with 13 bases left in between. The CDR3 loop spans 14 amino acids. From germline, CDR1 is KGHSH and CDR2 LQKENI. CDR3 bases: TGTGCCAGCTCACCAGGGTGGGTGACAGATGGCTACACCTTC. It specifies CASSPGWVTDGYTF. The full variable domain, in which reference TRBV18 and TRBJ1-2 provide the parts outside the CDR3, is NAGVMQNPRHLVRRRGQEARLRCSPMKGHSHVYWYRQLPEEGLKFMVYLQKENIIDESGMPKERFSAEFPKEGPSILRIQQVVRGDSAAYFCASSPGWVTDGYTFGSGTRLTVV.

CDR3 sequence (DNA): TGTGCCAGCAGTATCCTAACAGGGGGCTCTACACCATATGGCTACACCTTC. It encodes CASSILTGGSTPYGYTF. The chain joins TRBV27 to TRBJ1-2; 9 bases align to TRBD1. The length of the CDR3 is 17 residues. Trimming cost V 5 bases and J 5 bases; bases outside gene matches: 15. Germline CDR1 reads MNHEY; CDR2 reads SMNVEV (reference sequence).

V usage is TRBV27 and J usage is TRBJ1-2, with D possibly matching TRBD1 (6 bases). The germline CDR1 and CDR2 sequences are MNHEY and SMNVEV (reference sequence). The CDR3 runs 14 residues. V lost 4 bases to trimming and J lost 5 bases, with 14 bases between them. The CDR3 here is CASSYRVLGYGYTF. CDR3 nucleotides: TGTGCCAGCAGTTACAGGGTATTAGGATATGGCTACACCTTC.

As concerns this clone: The junction shows a germline mismatch at one end, possibly a read error. This rearrangement joins TRBV7-7 to TRBJ2-7, with 7 bases that match TRBD1. The CDR3 totals 13 residues. Germline-derived CDR1 and CDR2 are SSHAT and FNYEAQ (reference sequence). CDR3 sequence reads: CASSSQTGQEQYF. Here the CDR3 DNA reads TGTGCTAGCAGCTCCCAGACAGGGCAAGAGCAGTACTTC.

Only one count was recorded for this clone. This chain links TRBV30 with TRBJ1-5; D is ambiguous. Trimming took off 0 bases at V and 6 bases at J, with 12 bases between the two ends. This CDR3 is 14 amino acids long. Germline-derived CDR1 and CDR2 are GTSNPN and SVGIG (reference sequence). CDR3: CAWSVTSAGQPQHF. The DNA of the CDR3 is TGTGCCTGGAGTGTGACCTCCGCGGGTCAGCCCCAGCATTTT.

The table lists this clone with a few counts. The J gene is TRBJ2-1, the V gene TRBV9; 7 bases match TRBD2. Germline V gene sequence: CDR1 SGDLS, CDR2 YYNGEE. This CDR3 is 15 amino acids long. The ends lost 5 bases at V and 4 bases at J; junction bases unmatched: 9. CDR3 nucleotide sequence: TGTGCCAGCAGTCCCAGGGAGCGGGGTTACAATGAGCAGTTCTTC. Protein sequence: CASSPRERGYNEQFF.

This clone was picked up one time. This chain uses TRBV4-2 with TRBJ1-5; D call uncertain. This CDR3 spans 13 amino acids. Germline loops: CDR1 LGHNA, CDR2 YNFKEQ. V dropped 4 bases and J dropped 8 bases, with 12 bases sitting between them. The DNA of the CDR3 is TGTGCCAGCAGCCGGTCAGCGGTGGAGCCCCAGCATTTT. Its protein is CASSRSAVEPQHF.